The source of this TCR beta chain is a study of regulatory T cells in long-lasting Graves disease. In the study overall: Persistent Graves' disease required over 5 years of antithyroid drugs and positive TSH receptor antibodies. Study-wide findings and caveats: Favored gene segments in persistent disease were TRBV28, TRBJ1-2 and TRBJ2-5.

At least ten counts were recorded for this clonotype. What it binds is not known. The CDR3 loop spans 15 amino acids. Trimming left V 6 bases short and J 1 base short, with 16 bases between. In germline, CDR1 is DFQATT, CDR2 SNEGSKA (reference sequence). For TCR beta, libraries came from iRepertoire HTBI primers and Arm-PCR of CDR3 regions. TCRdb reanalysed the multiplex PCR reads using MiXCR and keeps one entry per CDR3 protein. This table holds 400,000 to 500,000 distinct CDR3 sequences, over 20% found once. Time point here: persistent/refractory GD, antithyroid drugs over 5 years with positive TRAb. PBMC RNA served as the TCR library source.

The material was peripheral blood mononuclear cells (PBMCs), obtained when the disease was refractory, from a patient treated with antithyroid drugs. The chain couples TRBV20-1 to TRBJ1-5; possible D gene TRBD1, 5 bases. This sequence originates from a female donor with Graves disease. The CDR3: CSANVGGKSNQPQHF. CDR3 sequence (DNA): TGCAGTGCGAACGTCGGGGGTAAGAGCAATCAGCCCCAGCATTTT.